This T cell receptor (beta chain) was sequenced in a study of neoadjuvant anti-PD-1 for oral cavity cancer. For the study at large: Before surgery, most patients got three to four biweekly 3 mg/kg nivolumab doses. Around day 43, patients without progression received a fourth nivolumab dose before surgery.

As for time point: after neoadjuvant nivolumab, at surgical resection. Patients had HPV-negative, locally advanced oral cavity squamous cell carcinoma. Most tumor samples had approximately 5 ug input DNA in two replicates. Sequencing was performed with immunoSEQ multiplex PCR; in TCRdb, only in-frame clones are kept and a portion is missing. Among some 22,000 clones, 26% were seen once, and the ten largest hold about 15%. V dropped 0 bases and J dropped 2; count of bases not matched to a gene: 5. Germline V gene lookup returns CDR1 SGHRS and CDR2 YFSETQ. CDR3 length: 16 residues. The receptor's source is a person between 40 and 85 years old with oral cavity squamous cell carcinoma. Here the sequenced sample was tumor tissue, taken after nivolumab (anti-PD-1) treatment. The chain combines TRBV5-1 with TRBJ2-3; 8 bases are shared with TRBD1. The CDR3 reads CASSLGGQGLTDTQYF. In DNA, the CDR3 is TGCGCCAGCAGCTTGGGCGGACAGGGCCTCACAGATACGCAGTATTTT. The full variable domain, in which reference TRBV5-1 and TRBJ2-3 provide the parts outside the CDR3, is KAGVTQTPRYLIKTRGQQVTLSCSPISGHRSVSWYQQTPGQGLQFLFEYFSETQRNKGNFPGRFSGRQFSNSRSEMNVSTLELGDSALYLCASSLGGQGLTDTQYFGPGTRLTVL.